This T cell receptor (beta chain) was profiled in a study of cytomegalovirus exposure and HLA in healthy donors. Study findings and constraints: There were reportedly fewer N-insertions in an Asian-associated ancestry cluster than the roughly 700-donor mean, in a later analysis. In an earlier analysis, productive rearrangement rates for most beta V segments clustered near 87% or 30%.

Primers for the PCR totalled 60 Vbeta and 13 Jbeta. Original processing notes: Later reanalysis found 60 million to 90 million unique TCR beta chains, some 10 million of them shared. TCRdb's table, derived via immunoSEQ multiplex PCR, lists solely in-frame clones and lacks some. V, J and clone size were drawn from that table, and D and trimming were deduced from the DNA. The sample holds under 200,000 clones, roughly 80% seen once. In germline, CDR1 is SGDLS, CDR2 YYNGEE. This CDR3 contains 17 residues. V dropped 3 bases and J dropped 6; count of bases not matched to a gene: 15. This clone was seen a handful of times. What it binds is not known.

This chain links TRBV9 with TRBJ2-7; 10 bases align to TRBD1. The TCR comes from a man aged 40-50 years in good health and CMV-seropositive. The source material was PBMCs. This chain's CDR3 is CASSGNLGTGVLSEQYF. CDR3 in DNA: TGTGCCAGCAGCGGGAACCTTGGGACAGGGGTCTTGTCCGAGCAGTACTTC.